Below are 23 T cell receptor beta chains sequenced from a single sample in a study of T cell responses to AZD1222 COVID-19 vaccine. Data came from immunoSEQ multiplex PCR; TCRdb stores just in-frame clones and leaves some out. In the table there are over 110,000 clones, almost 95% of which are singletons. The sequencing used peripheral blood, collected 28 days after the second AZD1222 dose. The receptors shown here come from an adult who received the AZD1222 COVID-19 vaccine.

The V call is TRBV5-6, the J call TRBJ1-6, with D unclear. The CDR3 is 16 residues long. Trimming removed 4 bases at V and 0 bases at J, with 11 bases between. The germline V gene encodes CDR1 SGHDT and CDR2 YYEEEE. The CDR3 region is CASSLSLSSYNSPLHF. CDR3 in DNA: TGTGCCAGCAGCCTTTCTCTGAGCTCCTATAATTCACCCCTCCACTTT. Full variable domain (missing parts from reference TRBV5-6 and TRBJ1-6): DAGVTQSPTHLIKTRGQQVTLRCSPKSGHDTVSWYQQALGQGPQFIFQYYEEEERQRGNFPDRFSGHQFPNYSSELNVNALLLGDSALYLCASSLSLSSYNSPLHFGNGTRLTVT.

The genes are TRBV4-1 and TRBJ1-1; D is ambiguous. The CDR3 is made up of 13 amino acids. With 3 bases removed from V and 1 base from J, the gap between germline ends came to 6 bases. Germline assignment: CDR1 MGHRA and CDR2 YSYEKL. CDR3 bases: TGCGCCAGCAGCCAGGACTGGAACACTGAAGCTTTCTTT. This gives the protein CASSQDWNTEAFF.

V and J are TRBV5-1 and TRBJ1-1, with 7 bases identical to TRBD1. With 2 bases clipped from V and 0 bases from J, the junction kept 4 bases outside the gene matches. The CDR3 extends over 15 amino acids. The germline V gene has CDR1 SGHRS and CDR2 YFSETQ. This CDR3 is CASSFGGTVNTEAFF. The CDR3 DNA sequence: TGCGCCAGCAGCTTCGGTGGGACAGTGAACACTGAAGCTTTCTTT. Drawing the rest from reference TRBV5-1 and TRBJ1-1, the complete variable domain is KAGVTQTPRYLIKTRGQQVTLSCSPISGHRSVSWYQQTPGQGLQFLFEYFSETQRNKGNFPGRFSGRQFSNSRSEMNVSTLELGDSALYLCASSFGGTVNTEAFFGQGTRLTVV.

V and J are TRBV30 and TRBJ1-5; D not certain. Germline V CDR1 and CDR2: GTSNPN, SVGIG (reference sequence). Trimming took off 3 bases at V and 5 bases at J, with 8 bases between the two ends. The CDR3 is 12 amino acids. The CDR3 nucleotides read TGTGCCTGGAGCCGCACAGATCAGCCCCAGCATTTT. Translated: CAWSRTDQPQHF.

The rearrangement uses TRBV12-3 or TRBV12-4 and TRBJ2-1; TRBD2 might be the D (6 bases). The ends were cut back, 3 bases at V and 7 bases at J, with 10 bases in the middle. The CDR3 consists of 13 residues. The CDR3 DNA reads TGTGCCAGCAGTTTGGGGAGGAGGAATGAGCAGTTCTTC. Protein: CASSLGRRNEQFF.

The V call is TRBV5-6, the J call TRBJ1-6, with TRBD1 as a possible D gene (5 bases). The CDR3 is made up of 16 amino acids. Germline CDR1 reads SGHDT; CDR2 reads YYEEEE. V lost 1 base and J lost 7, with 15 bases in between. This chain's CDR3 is CASSLMSGLGNSPLHF. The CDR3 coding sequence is TGTGCCAGCAGCTTGATGTCGGGGCTGGGGAATTCACCCCTCCACTTT.

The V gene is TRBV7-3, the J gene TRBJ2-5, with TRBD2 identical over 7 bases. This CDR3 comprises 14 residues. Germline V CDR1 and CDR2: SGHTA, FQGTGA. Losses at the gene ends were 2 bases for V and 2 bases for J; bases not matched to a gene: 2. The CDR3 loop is CASSLAGVQETQYF. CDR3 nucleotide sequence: TGTGCCAGCAGCTTAGCGGGGGTACAAGAGACCCAGTACTTC. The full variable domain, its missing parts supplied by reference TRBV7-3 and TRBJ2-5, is GAGVSQTPSNKVTEKGKYVELRCDPISGHTALYWYRQSLGQGPEFLIYFQGTGAADDSGLPNDRFFAVRPEGSVSTLKIQRTERGDSAVYLCASSLAGVQETQYFGPGTRLLVL.

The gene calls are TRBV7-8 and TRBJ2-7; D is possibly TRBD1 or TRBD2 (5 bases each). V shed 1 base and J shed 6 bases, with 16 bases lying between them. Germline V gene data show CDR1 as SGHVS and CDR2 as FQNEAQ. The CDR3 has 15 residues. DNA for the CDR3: TGTGCCAGCAGCTTAGGCTTTGGGGGTGAGGGCGAGCAGTACGTC. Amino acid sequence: CASSLGFGGEGEQYV.

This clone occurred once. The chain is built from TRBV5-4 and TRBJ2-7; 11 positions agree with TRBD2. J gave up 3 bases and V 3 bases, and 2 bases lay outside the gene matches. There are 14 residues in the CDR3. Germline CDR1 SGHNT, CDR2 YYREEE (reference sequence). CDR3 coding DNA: TGTGCCAGCAGCTCTAGCGGGAGGATCTACGAGCAGTACTTC. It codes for CASSSSGRIYEQYF.

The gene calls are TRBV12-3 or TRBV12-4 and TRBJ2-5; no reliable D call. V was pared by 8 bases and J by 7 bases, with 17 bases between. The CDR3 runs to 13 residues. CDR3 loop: CASVMLGLGTQYF. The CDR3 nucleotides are TGTGCCAGCGTGATGCTTGGCCTGGGGACCCAGTACTTC.

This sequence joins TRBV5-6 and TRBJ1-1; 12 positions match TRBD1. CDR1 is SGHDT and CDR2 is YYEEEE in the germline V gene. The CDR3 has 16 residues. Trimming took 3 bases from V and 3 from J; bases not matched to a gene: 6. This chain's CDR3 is CASSWGTGGLYTEAFF. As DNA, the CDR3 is TGTGCCAGCAGCTGGGGGACAGGGGGCCTCTACACTGAAGCTTTCTTT.

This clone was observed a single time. The CDR3 coding sequence is TGTGCCAGCATCTCGCCGGGCGGGGGAATTAACACTGAAGCTTTCTTT. Its protein product is CASISPGGGINTEAFF. This chain links TRBV2 with TRBJ1-1; D perhaps matches TRBD1 (5 bases). The germline V and J ends were trimmed by 7 bases and 2 bases, with 20 bases remaining between them. The CDR3 length is 16 residues. Germline V gives CDR1 SNHLY, CDR2 FYNNEI.

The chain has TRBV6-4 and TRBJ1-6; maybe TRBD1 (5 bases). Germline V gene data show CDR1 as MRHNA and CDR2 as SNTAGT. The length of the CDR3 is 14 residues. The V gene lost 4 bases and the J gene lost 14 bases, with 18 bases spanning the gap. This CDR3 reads CASSVGGAEFTLHF. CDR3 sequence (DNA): TGTGCCAGCAGTGTAGGAGGGGCAGAATTCACCCTCCACTTT.

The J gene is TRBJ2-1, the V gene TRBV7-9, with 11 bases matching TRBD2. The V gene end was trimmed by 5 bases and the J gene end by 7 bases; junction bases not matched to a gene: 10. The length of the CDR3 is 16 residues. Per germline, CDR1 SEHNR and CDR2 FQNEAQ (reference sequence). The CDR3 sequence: CASSAELAGASNEQFF. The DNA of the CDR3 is TGTGCCAGCAGCGCCGAACTAGCGGGAGCGAGTAATGAGCAGTTCTTC.

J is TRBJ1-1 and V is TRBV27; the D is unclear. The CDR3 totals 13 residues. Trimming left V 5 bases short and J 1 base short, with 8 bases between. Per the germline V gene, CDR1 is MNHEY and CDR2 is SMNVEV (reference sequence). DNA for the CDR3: TGTGCCAGCAGTATCTCCCCGAACACTGAAGCTTTCTTT. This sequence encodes CASSISPNTEAFF.

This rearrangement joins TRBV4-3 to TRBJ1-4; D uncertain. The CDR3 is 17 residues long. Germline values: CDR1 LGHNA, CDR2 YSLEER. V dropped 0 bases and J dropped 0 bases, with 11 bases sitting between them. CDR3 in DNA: TGCGCCAGCAGCCAAGAGTTCCAGATAGCAACTAATGAAAAACTGTTTTTT. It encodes CASSQEFQIATNEKLFF.

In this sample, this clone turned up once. In DNA form, the CDR3 reads TGTGCCAGCAGCCAAGAACAGGCGGAGGAAAAACTGTTTTTT. It translates to CASSQEQAEEKLFF. V gene TRBV4-2 combines with J gene TRBJ1-4, with TRBD1 as a possible D gene (5 bases). Germline values: CDR1 LGHNA, CDR2 YNFKEQ. CDR3 length: 14 residues. Trimming shortened V by 0 bases and J by 8 bases, and 10 bases separated the two germline ends.

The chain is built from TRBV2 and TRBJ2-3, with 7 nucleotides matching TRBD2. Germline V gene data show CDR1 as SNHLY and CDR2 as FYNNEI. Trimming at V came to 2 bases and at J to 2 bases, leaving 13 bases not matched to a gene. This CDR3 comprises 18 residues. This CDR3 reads CASSERSFRGDDTDTQYF. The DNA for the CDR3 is TGTGCCAGCAGTGAACGGTCCTTCCGGGGGGACGACACAGATACGCAGTATTTT.

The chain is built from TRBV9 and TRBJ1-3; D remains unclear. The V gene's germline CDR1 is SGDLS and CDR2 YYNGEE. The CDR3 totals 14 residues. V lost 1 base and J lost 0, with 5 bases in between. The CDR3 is CASSVTDSGNTIYF. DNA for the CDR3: TGTGCCAGCAGCGTAACGGACTCTGGAAACACCATATATTTT.

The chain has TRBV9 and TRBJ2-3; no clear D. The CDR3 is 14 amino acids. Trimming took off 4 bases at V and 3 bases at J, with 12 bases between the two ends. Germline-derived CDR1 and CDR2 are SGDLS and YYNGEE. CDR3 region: CASSKNPGTDTQYF. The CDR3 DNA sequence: TGTGCCAGCAGCAAGAATCCTGGAACAGATACGCAGTATTTT.

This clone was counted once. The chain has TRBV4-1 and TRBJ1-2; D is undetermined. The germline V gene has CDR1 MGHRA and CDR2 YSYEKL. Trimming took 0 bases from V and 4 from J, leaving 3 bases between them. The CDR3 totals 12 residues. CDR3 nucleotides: TGCGCCAGCAGCCAAGACAGCTATGGCTACACCTTC. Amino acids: CASSQDSYGYTF.

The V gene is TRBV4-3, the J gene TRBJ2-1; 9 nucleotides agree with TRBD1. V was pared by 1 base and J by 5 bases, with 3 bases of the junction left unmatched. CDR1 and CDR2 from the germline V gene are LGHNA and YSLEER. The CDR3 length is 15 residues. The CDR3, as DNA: TGCGCCAGCAGCCAAGGACAGGGGGGCCACAATGAGCAGTTCTTC. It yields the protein CASSQGQGGHNEQFF.

The CDR3 coding sequence is TGTGCCACCAGTGACCAGGGACAGGGTTTTTCCGGGGAGCTGTTTTTT. The encoded protein is CATSDQGQGFSGELFF. V and J are TRBV24-1 and TRBJ2-2; TRBD1 agrees at 9 bases. Germline assignment: CDR1 KGHDR and CDR2 SFDVKD. The CDR3 loop spans 16 amino acids. Unmatched junction bases numbered 8, after V lost 4 bases and J lost 6 bases.